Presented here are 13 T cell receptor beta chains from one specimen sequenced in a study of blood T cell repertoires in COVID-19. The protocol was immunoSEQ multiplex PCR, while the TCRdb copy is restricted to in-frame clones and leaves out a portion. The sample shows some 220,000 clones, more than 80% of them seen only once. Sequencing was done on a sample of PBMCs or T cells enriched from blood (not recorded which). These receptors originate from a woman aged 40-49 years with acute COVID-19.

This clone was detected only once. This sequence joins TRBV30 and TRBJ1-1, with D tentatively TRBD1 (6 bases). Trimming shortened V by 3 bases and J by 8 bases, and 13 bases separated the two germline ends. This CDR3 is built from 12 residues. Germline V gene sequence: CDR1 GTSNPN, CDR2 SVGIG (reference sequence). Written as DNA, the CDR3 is TGTGCCTGGAGCCAAGGGGGGGGCGAAGCTTTCTTT. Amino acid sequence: CAWSQGGGEAFF.

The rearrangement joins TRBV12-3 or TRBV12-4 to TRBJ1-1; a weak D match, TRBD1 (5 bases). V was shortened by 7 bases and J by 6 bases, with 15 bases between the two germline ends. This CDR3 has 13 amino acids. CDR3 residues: CASTRWGAAEAFF. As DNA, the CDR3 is TGTGCCAGCACCAGGTGGGGCGCGGCTGAAGCTTTCTTT.

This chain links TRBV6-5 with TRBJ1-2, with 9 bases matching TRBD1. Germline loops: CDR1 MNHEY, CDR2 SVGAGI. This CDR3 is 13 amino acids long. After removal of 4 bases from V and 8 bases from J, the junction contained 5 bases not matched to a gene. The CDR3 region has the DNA TGTGCCAGCAGTTCGGGACAGGGAGGCGGCTACACCTTC. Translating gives CASSSGQGGGYTF.

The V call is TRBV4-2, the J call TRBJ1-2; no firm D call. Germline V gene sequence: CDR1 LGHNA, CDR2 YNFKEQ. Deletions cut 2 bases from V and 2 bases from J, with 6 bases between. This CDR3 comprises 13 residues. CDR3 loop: CASSQSGNYGYTF. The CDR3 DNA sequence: TGTGCCAGCAGCCAATCGGGAAACTATGGCTACACCTTC.

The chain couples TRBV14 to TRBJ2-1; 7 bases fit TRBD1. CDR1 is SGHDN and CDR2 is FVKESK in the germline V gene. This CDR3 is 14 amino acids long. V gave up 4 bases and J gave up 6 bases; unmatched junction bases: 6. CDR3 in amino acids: CASSRDRVRNEQFF. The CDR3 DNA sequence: TGTGCCAGCAGCCGAGACAGGGTTCGCAATGAGCAGTTCTTC.

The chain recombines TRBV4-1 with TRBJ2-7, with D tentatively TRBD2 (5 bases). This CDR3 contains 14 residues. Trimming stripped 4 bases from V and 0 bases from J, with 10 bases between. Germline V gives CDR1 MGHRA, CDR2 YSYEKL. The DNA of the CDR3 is TGCGCCAGCAGCCCCCGTGAGGGCTCCTACGAGCAGTACGTC. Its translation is CASSPREGSYEQYV.

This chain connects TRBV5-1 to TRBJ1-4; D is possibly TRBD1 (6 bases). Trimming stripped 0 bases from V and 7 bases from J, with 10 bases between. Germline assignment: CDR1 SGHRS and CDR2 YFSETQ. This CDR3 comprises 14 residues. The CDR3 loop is CASSLAGVSEKLFF. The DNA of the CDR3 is TGCGCCAGCAGCTTGGCAGGGGTGTCTGAAAAACTGTTTTTT.

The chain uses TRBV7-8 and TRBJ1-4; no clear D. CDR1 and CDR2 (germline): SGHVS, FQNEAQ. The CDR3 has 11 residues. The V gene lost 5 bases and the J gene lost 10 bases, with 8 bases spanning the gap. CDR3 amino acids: CASSLGGKLFF. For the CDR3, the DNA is TGTGCCAGCAGCCTTGGCGGAAAACTGTTTTTT.

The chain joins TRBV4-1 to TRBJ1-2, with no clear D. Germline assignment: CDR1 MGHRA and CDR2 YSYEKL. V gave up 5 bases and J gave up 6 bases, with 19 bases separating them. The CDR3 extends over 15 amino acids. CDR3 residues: CASSSVLATSDGYTF. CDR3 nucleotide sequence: TGCGCCAGCAGCTCCGTCCTAGCCACCTCGGATGGCTACACCTTC.

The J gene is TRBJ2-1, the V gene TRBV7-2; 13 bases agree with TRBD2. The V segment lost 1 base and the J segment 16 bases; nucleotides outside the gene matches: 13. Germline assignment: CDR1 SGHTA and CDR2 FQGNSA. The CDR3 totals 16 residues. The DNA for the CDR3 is TGTGCCAGCAGCTTAGAGGGGACTAGCGGGACCCGTTTAAATTTCTTC. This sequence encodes CASSLEGTSGTRLNFF. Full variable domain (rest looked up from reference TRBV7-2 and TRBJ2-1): GAGVSQSPSNKVTEKGKDVELRCDPISGHTALYWYRQSLGQGLEFLIYFQGNSAPDKSGLPSDRFSAERTGGSVSTLTIQRTQQEDSAVYLCASSLEGTSGTRLNFFGPGTRLTVL.

CDR3 in amino acids: CASSTYTDTQYF. The CDR3 nucleotides read TGTGCCAGCAGCACCTACACAGATACGCAGTATTTT. The genes are TRBV7-2 and TRBJ2-3; unclear D gene. Trimming shortened V by 5 bases and J by 2 bases, and 5 bases separated the two germline ends. This CDR3 contains 12 residues. Germline CDR1 reads SGHTA; CDR2 reads FQGNSA.

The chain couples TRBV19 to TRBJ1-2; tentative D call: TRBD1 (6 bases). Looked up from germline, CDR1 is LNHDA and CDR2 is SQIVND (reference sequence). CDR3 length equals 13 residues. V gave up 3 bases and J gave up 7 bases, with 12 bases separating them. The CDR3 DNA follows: TGTGCCAGTAGTATGGGGGGGCTGACTGGCTACACCTTC. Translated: CASSMGGLTGYTF.

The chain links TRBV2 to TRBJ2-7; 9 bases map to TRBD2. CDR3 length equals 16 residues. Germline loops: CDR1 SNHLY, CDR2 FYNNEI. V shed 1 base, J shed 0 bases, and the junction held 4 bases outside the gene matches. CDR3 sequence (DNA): TGTGCCAGCAGTGAAGGGCCTAGCGGGGCCTCCTACGAGCAGTACGTC. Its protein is CASSEGPSGASYEQYV.